This TCR beta chain was captured by sequencing in a study of lymphopenia after photon versus proton radiotherapy. Study results and limitations: Survival link was tested only in deceased patients; proton benefit remains a possibility.

Data came from immunoSEQ multiplex PCR; TCRdb stores just in-frame clones and leaves some out. The table lists tens of thousands of clones, around 87% of them singletons. The CDR3 is 11 residues long. The germline V gene encodes CDR1 SGDLS and CDR2 YYNGEE. The V gene lost 3 bases and the J gene lost 6 bases, with 4 bases spanning the gap. Regarding this clone: What it binds is not known.

The sequence was collected from an older man with esophageal cancer. The sample consisted of peripheral blood, taken from a patient treated with proton-based radiotherapy. This chain connects TRBV9 to TRBJ2-1; D unresolved. CDR3 sequence: CASSGSNEQFF. The CDR3 coding sequence is TGTGCCAGCAGCGGGTCCAATGAGCAGTTCTTC.